A single sample is the source of the 27 T cell receptor beta chains below, sequenced in a study of T-cell reconstitution after alpha-beta-depleted transplantation in children. Unique molecular identifiers were built into the TCRbeta library. MiXCR, run by TCRdb on the PCR reads, gives a single entry per CDR3 protein. This table has approximately 130,000 distinct CDR3 sequences, roughly 10% appearing once. The material was PBMCs, mostly from graft donor cells, obtained 180 days after TCRalphabeta/CD19-depleted stem cell transplant. These receptors were obtained from a girl less than two years old who had a stem cell transplant for combined immunodeficiency, so the T cells may come from the graft donor.

This clonotype was detected many times. CDR3 residues: CASSTDRVIAEQYF. The CDR3 DNA sequence: TGTGCCAGCAGCACCGACAGGGTAATTGCTGAGCAGTACTTC. The V call is TRBV7-9, the J call TRBJ2-7; TRBD1 agrees at 7 bases. The V segment lost 5 bases and the J segment 7 bases; nucleotides outside the gene matches: 11. CDR3 length equals 14 residues. Germline V CDR1 and CDR2: SEHNR, FQNEAQ (reference sequence).

In this sample, this clonotype turned up a few times. The V and J genes are TRBV27 and TRBJ2-7, with D perhaps matching TRBD1 (6 bases). The V and J ends lost 6 bases and 0 bases respectively, with 15 bases between them. Germline V gives CDR1 MNHEY, CDR2 SMNVEV (reference sequence). The CDR3 loop spans 15 amino acids. CDR3 DNA sequence: TGTGCCAGCAGCCCAGGGGTCGGCTCCTCCTACGAGCAGTACTTC. This codes for CASSPGVGSSYEQYF.

This clonotype was seen at least ten times. The rearrangement joins TRBV12-3 or TRBV12-4 to TRBJ2-7; 7 nucleotides agree with TRBD1. Germline trimming cut 3 bases from V and 5 bases from J; bases unmatched to any gene: 7. This CDR3 has 14 amino acids. CDR3 loop: CASSFEGGKDEQYF. As DNA, the CDR3 is TGTGCCAGCAGTTTCGAAGGGGGCAAGGACGAGCAGTACTTC.

The chain is built from TRBV30 and TRBJ1-1, with D unresolved. In germline, CDR1 is GTSNPN, CDR2 SVGIG (reference sequence). This CDR3 has 12 amino acids. V lost 5 bases and J 5 bases, leaving 12 bases between the germline ends. Here the CDR3 DNA reads TGTGCCTGGCGAACCGTAGGGACTGAAGCTTTCTTT. Amino acids: CAWRTVGTEAFF. Together with reference TRBV30 and TRBJ1-1, the CDR3 gives the full variable domain: SQTIHQWPATLVQPVGSPLSLECTVEGTSNPNLYWYRQAAGRGLQLLFYSVGIGQISSEVPQNLSASRPQDRQFILSSKKLLLSDSGFYLCAWRTVGTEAFFGQGTRLTVV.

The chain links TRBV6-5 to TRBJ2-5; D is uncertain. The germline CDR1 and CDR2 sequences are MNHEY and SVGAGI. Between the trimmed V and J ends, which lost 0 bases and 4 bases, there was a span of 9 bases. CDR3 length: 14 amino acids. CDR3 nucleotides: TGTGCCAGCAGTTACTCGATGTGGGGAGAGACCCAGTACTTC. It yields the protein CASSYSMWGETQYF.

The J gene is TRBJ1-1, the V gene TRBV10-3; tentative D call: TRBD1 (5 bases). The CDR3 has 13 residues. Germline lookup yields CDR1 ENHRY and CDR2 SYGVKD. V was clipped by 6 bases and J by 3 bases, with 11 bases between them. The CDR3: CAISPGGDTEAFF. CDR3 nucleotides: TGTGCCATCAGCCCCGGAGGGGACACTGAAGCTTTCTTT.

The V gene is TRBV27, the J gene TRBJ2-7; D perhaps matches TRBD1 (5 bases). V lost 7 bases and J lost 3, with 16 bases in between. Per the germline V gene, CDR1 is MNHEY and CDR2 is SMNVEV (reference sequence). The CDR3 is made up of 14 amino acids. The CDR3 nucleotides read TGTGCCAGCACTATCGGACCAGGGAACTACGAGCAGTACTTC. Protein product: CASTIGPGNYEQYF.

DNA of the CDR3: TGTGCCAGCGCCAGGGGGTTTCCCTACCTCCAAGAGACCCAGTACTTC. Its translation is CASARGFPYLQETQYF. V is TRBV28 and J is TRBJ2-5; 7 bases are a match to TRBD1. Germline V gives CDR1 MDHEN, CDR2 SYDVKM. The CDR3 runs 16 residues. V was clipped by 8 bases and J by 1 base; unmatched bases: 13.

This clonotype occurred a few times. This sequence joins TRBV5-1 and TRBJ2-7, with D possibly matching TRBD1 (5 bases). The CDR3 loop spans 17 amino acids. The germline V gene has CDR1 SGHRS and CDR2 YFSETQ. Trimming removed 1 base from V and 1 base from J, with 18 bases in between. CDR3 sequence: CASSLLYSGQVSYEQYF. The CDR3 DNA follows: TGCGCCAGCAGCTTGCTGTACTCAGGGCAGGTATCCTACGAGCAGTACTTC.

This clonotype has just a few counts. This chain links TRBV27 with TRBJ1-5; D gene uncertain. The CDR3 spans 14 residues. V was cut by 2 bases and J by 6 bases, with 11 bases left in between. Germline V lookup: CDR1 MNHEY, CDR2 SMNVEV (reference sequence). The CDR3 DNA reads as TGTGCCAGCAGTTTAGCTGCAGTGAGTCAGCCCCAGCATTTT. This translates into CASSLAAVSQPQHF.

This clonotype was seen ten or more times. V and J are TRBV12-3 or TRBV12-4 and TRBJ2-2; D is undetermined. With 3 bases removed from V and 3 bases from J, the gap between germline ends came to 11 bases. The CDR3 sequence is 15 residues long. CDR3 residues: CASSLPAPDTGELFF. The CDR3 nucleotides read TGTGCCAGCAGTTTGCCAGCCCCGGACACCGGGGAGCTGTTTTTT.

In nucleotides, the CDR3 is TGTGCCATCAGCGAGCGGTGGGAGCACTACGAGCAGTACTTC. The encoded protein is CAISERWEHYEQYF. The V and J genes are TRBV10-3 and TRBJ2-7; weak D call: TRBD2 (5 bases). The CDR3 runs to 14 residues. Germline lookup yields CDR1 ENHRY and CDR2 SYGVKD. Trimming removed 6 bases at V and 3 bases at J, with 15 bases between.

This chain joins TRBV6-1 and TRBJ2-3; D call uncertain. Germline-derived CDR1 and CDR2 are MNHNS and SASEGT. CDR3 size: 16 residues. Trimming pared 6 bases from V and 0 bases from J, leaving 16 bases between. The CDR3 reads CASRPYPFSSTDTQYF. The CDR3 DNA sequence: TGTGCCAGCAGGCCATACCCCTTCTCCAGCACAGATACGCAGTATTTT.

The chain recombines TRBV11-2 with TRBJ1-2, with D unresolved. With 5 bases removed from V and 4 bases from J, the gap between germline ends came to 17 bases. CDR3 length equals 15 residues. The germline V gene encodes CDR1 SGHAT and CDR2 FQNNGV. This chain's CDR3 is CASSPTGPTSYGYTF. CDR3 DNA sequence: TGTGCCAGCAGCCCCACCGGGCCAACTTCCTATGGCTACACCTTC.

This clonotype came up many times. CDR3 DNA sequence: TGTGCCAGCACCCCGACTGGGAGTGAGCAGTTCTTC. This gives the protein CASTPTGSEQFF. The chain joins TRBV12-3 or TRBV12-4 to TRBJ2-1; the D gene is possibly TRBD2 (5 bases). CDR3 length: 12 residues. V was clipped by 7 bases and J by 9 bases, with 13 bases between them.

This clonotype has only a few counts. The chain is built from TRBV15 and TRBJ2-7, with 11 positions matching TRBD1. J gave up 5 bases and V 1 base, and 7 bases lay outside the gene matches. CDR3 length equals 16 residues. CDR1 and CDR2 (germline): LNHNV, YYDKDF (reference sequence). The CDR3 sequence: CATSRVSGTGGDEQYF. The CDR3 DNA reads as TGTGCCACCAGCAGAGTTTCCGGGACAGGGGGAGACGAGCAGTACTTC.

This chain joins TRBV28 and TRBJ1-1; maybe TRBD1 (6 bases). Trimming shortened V by 5 bases and J by 6 bases, and 10 bases separated the two germline ends. This CDR3 has 12 amino acids. Germline V CDR1 and CDR2: MDHEN, SYDVKM. In DNA form, the CDR3 reads TGTGCCAGCAGTCAGGGGCTGGCTGAAGCTTTCTTT. Its translation: CASSQGLAEAFF.

This clonotype was counted only a few times. The rearrangement joins TRBV7-8 to TRBJ2-7; perhaps TRBD1 as D (5 bases). This CDR3 comprises 14 residues. Germline assignment: CDR1 SGHVS and CDR2 FQNEAQ. Trimming took off 1 base at V and 6 bases at J, with 13 bases between the two ends. CDR3 sequence: CASSLVPGRVEQYF. The DNA of the CDR3 is TGTGCCAGCAGCTTAGTTCCAGGGCGCGTCGAGCAGTACTTC.

This clonotype was counted between two and nine times. The V call is TRBV29-1, the J call TRBJ2-3; no reliable D call. Germline values: CDR1 SQVTM, CDR2 ANQGSEA. The CDR3 runs to 10 residues. Trimming cost V 7 bases and J 6 bases, with 8 bases left between them. CDR3 sequence: CSAGRDTQYF. The CDR3, as DNA: TGCAGCGCTGGACGGGATACGCAGTATTTT.

This chain uses TRBV20-1 with TRBJ1-5, with D hard to call. The V gene lost 4 bases and the J gene lost 1 base, with 8 bases spanning the gap. The germline gives CDR1 DFQATT, CDR2 SNEGSKA (reference sequence). The CDR3 runs 13 residues. CDR3 nucleotide sequence: TGCAGTGCTAATCTGGGAAGCAATCAGCCCCAGCATTTT. It translates to CSANLGSNQPQHF.

This clonotype was observed a handful of times. The rearrangement joins TRBV4-3 to TRBJ2-3; 7 nucleotides align to TRBD1. V trimming: 0 bases; J trimming: 3 bases; junction bases outside the gene matches: 9. CDR1 and CDR2 from the germline V gene are LGHNA and YSLEER. The CDR3 is 17 residues long. The CDR3 sequence: CASSQDATGLGTDTQYF. The CDR3 bases are TGCGCCAGCAGCCAAGATGCGACAGGGCTGGGGACAGATACGCAGTATTTT.

This clonotype appeared many times. The V gene is TRBV20-1, the J gene TRBJ2-7; 9 bases agree with TRBD2. CDR3 length: 15 amino acids. Germline V CDR1 and CDR2: DFQATT, SNEGSKA (reference sequence). V lost 1 base to trimming and J lost 2 bases; unmatched junction nucleotides: 6. Here the CDR3 reads CSARALAGKTYEQYF. For the CDR3, the DNA is TGCAGTGCTAGAGCGCTAGCGGGGAAAACCTACGAGCAGTACTTC.

The CDR3 DNA reads as TGCAGTGCTAGGGTGGGCCATGAGCAGTTCTTC. Translating gives CSARVGHEQFF. The chain recombines TRBV20-1 with TRBJ2-1, with unresolved D. V lost 3 bases to trimming and J lost 8 bases, with 8 bases between them. The CDR3 is 11 amino acids. Looked up from germline, CDR1 is DFQATT and CDR2 is SNEGSKA (reference sequence).

Here the CDR3 DNA reads TGTGCCAGCAGTCCCTCAGTCAAGGGGCTCGCGAACACCGGGGAGCTGTTTTTT. Its translation is CASSPSVKGLANTGELFF. This chain links TRBV6-5 with TRBJ2-2; D is possibly TRBD1 (5 bases). The germline V gene has CDR1 MNHEY and CDR2 SVGAGI. The CDR3 extends over 18 amino acids. Trimming left V 5 bases short and J 0 bases short, with 19 bases between.

The chain couples TRBV7-2 to TRBJ2-1; D ambiguous. The ends were cut back, 0 bases at V and 1 base at J, with 16 bases in the middle. CDR3 length: 18 residues. The germline V gene encodes CDR1 SGHTA and CDR2 FQGNSA. The CDR3 loop reads CASSLARRTTASYNEQFF. CDR3 coding DNA: TGTGCCAGCAGCTTAGCCAGGCGAACAACAGCTTCCTACAATGAGCAGTTCTTC.

The chain has TRBV5-1 and TRBJ2-1; the D gene is possibly TRBD1 (6 bases). This CDR3 comprises 15 residues. V gave up 8 bases and J gave up 2 bases, with 17 bases separating them. Germline CDR1 reads SGHRS; CDR2 reads YFSETQ. CDR3 coding DNA: TGCGCCAGTGGGAACAGGGAGATCCCCTACAATGAGCAGTTCTTC. This translates into CASGNREIPYNEQFF.

The V call is TRBV7-8, the J call TRBJ2-5; D is possibly TRBD2 (6 bases). CDR3 size: 14 residues. V was trimmed by 1 base and J by 4 bases, leaving 10 bases between them. Germline V gene sequence: CDR1 SGHVS, CDR2 FQNEAQ. The CDR3 loop is CASSLVRGLETQYF. The CDR3 region has the DNA TGTGCCAGCAGCTTAGTGCGGGGATTAGAGACCCAGTACTTC.